These 26 T cell receptor beta chains share one sample of origin, sequenced in a study of Graves' ophthalmopathy and Graves' hyperthyroidism. RNA transcripts provided the template for amplifying TCR beta CDR3 regions. HTBI primers served in a first-round RT-PCR, which a second-round multiplex PCR followed. One entry per CDR3 protein, called by TCRdb with MiXCR from the multiplex PCR reads. Among 150,000 to 200,000 distinct CDR3 sequences listed, 37% were seen once. The sequenced material came from peripheral blood. The receptors were gathered from a woman aged 40-49 years with Graves' ophthalmopathy.

The J gene is TRBJ1-6, the V gene TRBV6-1; possible D gene TRBD1, 5 bases. The CDR3 extends over 16 amino acids. Per germline, CDR1 MNHNS and CDR2 SASEGT. The V end lost 0 bases, the J end lost 7 bases, and 13 bases lay between the germline ends. The CDR3 here is CASSEALRQKNSPLHF. CDR3 in DNA: TGTGCCAGCAGTGAAGCGCTGCGACAGAAAAATTCACCCCTCCACTTT.

This clonotype was seen ten or more times. The CDR3 sequence: CASSGTRAANTGELFF. In DNA form, the CDR3 reads TGTGCCAGCAGCGGTACGAGGGCAGCGAACACCGGGGAGCTGTTTTTT. J is TRBJ2-2 and V is TRBV11-2, with TRBD2 as a possible D gene (5 bases). V shed 5 bases and J shed 0 bases, with 13 bases lying between them. CDR3 size: 16 residues. Germline V CDR1 and CDR2: SGHAT, FQNNGV.

This clonotype was seen repeatedly, ten times or more. The chain links TRBV19 to TRBJ1-5; D remains ambiguous. CDR3 length: 12 amino acids. Germline V gene lookup returns CDR1 LNHDA and CDR2 SQIVND (reference sequence). Trimming left V 7 bases short and J 7 bases short, with 11 bases between. In DNA form, the CDR3 reads TGTGCCAGTACCCCTAGCGGGCAGCCCCAGCATTTT. Translation: CASTPSGQPQHF.

This clonotype was seen many times. CDR3 sequence reads: CSAHPGSQNIQYF. For the CDR3, the DNA is TGCAGTGCTCATCCAGGATCTCAAAACATTCAGTACTTC. V usage is TRBV20-1 and J usage is TRBJ2-4, with D unclear. The germline V and J ends were trimmed by 5 bases and 5 bases, with 13 bases remaining between them. The germline V gene has CDR1 DFQATT and CDR2 SNEGSKA (reference sequence). There are 13 residues in the CDR3.

This clonotype was seen repeatedly, ten times or more. The gene calls are TRBV4-3 and TRBJ2-5; 8 bases agree with TRBD2. From germline, CDR1 is LGHNA and CDR2 YSLEER. The CDR3 length is 16 residues. V lost 2 bases and J lost 5; bases outside the gene matches: 10. This CDR3 is CASSQSIAGNGETQYF. The CDR3 DNA reads TGCGCCAGCAGCCAATCTATAGCGGGAAACGGGGAGACCCAGTACTTC.

There are many counts of this clonotype. V usage is TRBV29-1 and J usage is TRBJ2-7; TRBD1 matches at 9 bases. The CDR3 sequence is 13 residues long. Germline assignment: CDR1 SQVTM and CDR2 ANQGSEA. With V trimmed by 4 bases and J by 4 bases, 5 bases remained unmatched. The CDR3 here is CSVAKDRGYEQYF. The CDR3 DNA reads TGCAGCGTTGCGAAGGACAGGGGTTACGAGCAGTACTTC.

The chain carries TRBV6-1 and TRBJ2-4; 8 bases align to TRBD1. This CDR3 spans 17 amino acids. With V trimmed by 6 bases and J by 8 bases, 18 bases remained unmatched. Germline V gene data show CDR1 as MNHNS and CDR2 as SASEGT. The CDR3 sequence: CASRVRGQGALVDIQYF. CDR3 DNA: TGTGCCAGCAGGGTTCGAGGTCAGGGGGCCCTGGTTGACATTCAGTACTTC.

This clonotype came up many times. The rearrangement uses TRBV10-3 and TRBJ1-6; maybe TRBD1 (6 bases). Germline lookup yields CDR1 ENHRY and CDR2 SYGVKD. The CDR3 loop spans 13 amino acids. V was shortened by 7 bases and J by 7 bases, with 11 bases between the two germline ends. As DNA, the CDR3 is TGTGCCATCAAAGGACAGATGAATTCACCCCTCCACTTT. Protein: CAIKGQMNSPLHF.

The V and J genes are TRBV12-3 or TRBV12-4 and TRBJ1-3; no reliable D call. This CDR3 region has 13 residues. The ends were cut back, 8 bases at V and 0 bases at J, with 8 bases in the middle. Here the CDR3 DNA reads TGTGCCAGCGCGCTTGGCTCTGGAAACACCATATATTTT. Its translation: CASALGSGNTIYF.

At least ten counts were recorded for this clonotype. CDR3 sequence reads: CASSGSSGTSYEQYF. CDR3 coding DNA: TGTGCCAGCAGTGGATCTAGCGGGACTTCCTACGAGCAGTACTTC. The gene calls are TRBV2 and TRBJ2-7; 9 nucleotides align to TRBD2. In germline, CDR1 is SNHLY, CDR2 FYNNEI. V lost 4 bases and J lost 1; bases outside the gene matches: 5. This CDR3 has 15 residues.

Many counts were recorded for this clonotype. The chain joins TRBV27 to TRBJ2-3; TRBD1 or TRBD2 may be the D gene (5 bases each). CDR3 length equals 18 residues. CDR1 is MNHEY and CDR2 is SMNVEV in the germline V gene (reference sequence). V was cut by 6 bases and J by 3 bases, with 25 bases left in between. This CDR3 is CASRRRPGPPAGTDTQYF. The DNA for the CDR3 is TGTGCCAGCAGACGCCGCCCGGGACCCCCAGCCGGGACAGATACGCAGTATTTT.

This chain connects TRBV7-8 to TRBJ2-7; 9 positions agree with TRBD1. CDR3 length: 12 amino acids. CDR1 and CDR2 from the germline V gene are SGHVS and FQNEAQ. The trim removed 5 bases at V and 12 bases at J, leaving 8 bases unmatched. This CDR3 reads CASSLGTGFAYF. In DNA form, the CDR3 reads TGTGCCAGCAGCCTAGGGACAGGGTTTGCGTACTTC.

This clonotype was observed many times. This chain links TRBV28 with TRBJ1-1, with 8 bases that match TRBD1. In germline, CDR1 is MDHEN, CDR2 SYDVKM. The V gene end was trimmed by 6 bases and the J gene end by 6 bases; junction bases not matched to a gene: 15. The CDR3 has 16 amino acids. The CDR3 sequence: CASRKRATGVGAEAFF. The CDR3, as DNA: TGTGCCAGCAGGAAACGGGCGACAGGGGTGGGCGCTGAAGCTTTCTTT.

This clonotype was recorded at least ten times. The chain is built from TRBV6-1 and TRBJ1-5; weak D call: TRBD1 (5 bases). The CDR3 is 15 residues long. Germline V lookup: CDR1 MNHNS, CDR2 SASEGT. Trimming shortened V by 3 bases and J by 6 bases, and 15 bases separated the two germline ends. The CDR3 is CASSDRQGSSQPQHF. The DNA for the CDR3 is TGTGCCAGCAGTGATAGGCAGGGTTCCTCTCAGCCCCAGCATTTT.

This clonotype was found a few times. The rearrangement uses TRBV28 and TRBJ2-7, with 11 bases identical to TRBD2. Losses at the gene ends were 6 bases for V and 4 bases for J; bases not matched to a gene: 17. This CDR3 comprises 18 residues. Germline V gene lookup returns CDR1 MDHEN and CDR2 SYDVKM. The CDR3 DNA reads TGTGCCAGCAGACCACAGTTTACTAGCGGGAGAAAGGTATACGAGCAGTACTTC. Its translation: CASRPQFTSGRKVYEQYF.

This clonotype was found many times. This chain links TRBV19 with TRBJ1-1; 8 bases fit TRBD1. Germline V lookup: CDR1 LNHDA, CDR2 SQIVND (reference sequence). The CDR3 consists of 15 residues. Trimming took 4 bases from V and 5 from J; bases not matched to a gene: 9. The CDR3 is CASSTPQGVRTEAFF. Written as DNA, the CDR3 is TGTGCCAGTAGTACCCCACAGGGGGTGAGGACTGAAGCTTTCTTT. Full variable domain (rest looked up from reference TRBV19 and TRBJ1-1): DGGITQSPKYLFRKEGQNVTLSCEQNLNHDAMYWYRQDPGQGLRLIYYSQIVNDFQKGDIAEGYSVSREKKESFPLTVTSAQKNPTAFYLCASSTPQGVRTEAFFGQGTRLTVV.

This clonotype has ten or more counts. The rearrangement joins TRBV18 to TRBJ2-2; D call uncertain. The germline V and J ends were trimmed by 2 bases and 4 bases, with 8 bases remaining between them. This CDR3 spans 14 amino acids. CDR1 is KGHSH and CDR2 is LQKENI in the germline V gene. CDR3 nucleotide sequence: TGTGCCAGCTCACCATGGCAGAGCACCGGGGAGCTGTTTTTT. Encoded protein: CASSPWQSTGELFF.

This clonotype was counted at least ten times. V gene TRBV29-1 combines with J gene TRBJ2-4, with TRBD2 matching over 11 bases. The CDR3 has 17 residues. Trimming removed 4 bases from V and 1 base from J; junction bases left unmatched: 9. Germline V CDR1 and CDR2: SQVTM, ANQGSEA. Written as DNA, the CDR3 is TGCAGCGTTGGGGGTCTAGCGGGAGGCCTTGCCAAAAACATTCAGTACTTC. It specifies CSVGGLAGGLAKNIQYF.

Many counts were recorded for this clonotype. This clone may be a read error of a much larger clone one base away. The chain couples TRBV6-1 to TRBJ1-5; weak D call: TRBD1 (5 bases). Deletions cut 4 bases from V and 0 bases from J, with 7 bases between. CDR1 is MNHNS, CDR2 SASEGT, per germline. CDR3 length: 14 residues. CDR3 sequence (DNA): TGTGCCAGCAGTGCGACAGTTAGCAATCAGCCCCAGCATTTT. This sequence encodes CASSATVSNQPQHF.

This clonotype was seen many times. The junction differs from germline at one of its ends, possibly a read error. The genes are TRBV5-1 and TRBJ1-1; D is unclear. CDR3 length equals 13 residues. Germline lookup yields CDR1 SGHRS and CDR2 YFSETQ. The CDR3 DNA reads as TGTGCCAGCAGTTTAGGTGGGAACACTGAAGCTTTCTTT. This encodes CASSLGGNTEAFF. Full variable domain (outside the CDR3, taken from reference TRBV5-1 and TRBJ1-1): KAGVTQTPRYLIKTRGQQVTLSCSPISGHRSVSWYQQTPGQGLQFLFEYFSETQRNKGNFPGRFSGRQFSNSRSEMNVSTLELGDSALYLCASSLGGNTEAFFGQGTRLTVV.

This clonotype was counted at least ten times. CDR3: CASSLTGSPGNTIYF. The CDR3 DNA reads as TGCGCCAGCAGCTTAACAGGGAGCCCTGGAAACACCATATATTTT. This rearrangement joins TRBV5-1 to TRBJ1-3, with D perhaps matching TRBD1 (6 bases). Deletions cut 2 bases from V and 2 bases from J, with 11 bases between. This CDR3 is 15 amino acids long. Germline loops: CDR1 SGHRS, CDR2 YFSETQ.

This clonotype has only one observation. The gene calls are TRBV6-5 and TRBJ1-1; D unclear. The CDR3 covers 14 residues. Trimming shortened V by 0 bases and J by 4 bases, and 9 bases separated the two germline ends. Germline V gene sequence: CDR1 MNHEY, CDR2 SVGAGI. The CDR3 region is CASSYSKGSTEAFF. The CDR3 nucleotides are TGTGCCAGCAGTTACTCGAAGGGTTCCACTGAAGCTTTCTTT.

This chain uses TRBV6-2 or TRBV6-3 with TRBJ2-7; TRBD2 matches 7 bases. V shed 0 bases and J 4 bases; nucleotides not matched to a gene: 9. The germline CDR1 and CDR2 sequences are MNHEY and SVGEGT. CDR3 length: 16 residues. The CDR3, as DNA: TGTGCCAGCAGTTACTCGACGTGGGAGGGCTTATACGAGCAGTACTTC. Amino acid sequence: CASSYSTWEGLYEQYF.

The chain is built from TRBV6-5 and TRBJ2-5, with 7 nucleotides matching TRBD2. Germline loops: CDR1 MNHEY, CDR2 SVGAGI. J was trimmed by 2 bases and V by 4 bases; bases with no gene match: 13. The CDR3 extends over 17 amino acids. The CDR3 DNA reads TGTGCCAGCAGTTTATCGAGGCTAGCGGACATTCAAGAGACCCAGTACTTC. It yields the protein CASSLSRLADIQETQYF.

This clonotype was seen ten or more times. V and J are TRBV27 and TRBJ1-2; TRBD1 might be the D (6 bases). CDR1 is MNHEY and CDR2 is SMNVEV in the germline V gene (reference sequence). The CDR3 totals 15 residues. The V gene lost 6 bases and the J gene lost 5 bases, with 19 bases spanning the gap. The DNA of the CDR3 is TGTGCCAGCAGGATTACCGGGACAACTAGTTATGGCTACACCTTC. Translating it yields CASRITGTTSYGYTF.

Many counts were recorded for this clonotype. V and J are TRBV28 and TRBJ2-5; perhaps TRBD1 as D (5 bases). The V end was cut by 5 bases, the J end by 5 bases, with 15 bases between. Germline V gives CDR1 MDHEN, CDR2 SYDVKM. This CDR3 has 14 amino acids. The CDR3 loop is CASSIPDSLETQYF. In DNA form, the CDR3 reads TGTGCCAGCAGTATACCCGACAGTCTGGAGACCCAGTACTTC. Looking up the rest from reference TRBV28 and TRBJ2-5 gives the full variable domain: DVKVTQSSRYLVKRTGEKVFLECVQDMDHENMFWYRQDPGLGLRLIYFSYDVKMKEKGDIPEGYSVSREKKERFSLILESASTNQTSMYLCASSIPDSLETQYFGPGTRLLVL.